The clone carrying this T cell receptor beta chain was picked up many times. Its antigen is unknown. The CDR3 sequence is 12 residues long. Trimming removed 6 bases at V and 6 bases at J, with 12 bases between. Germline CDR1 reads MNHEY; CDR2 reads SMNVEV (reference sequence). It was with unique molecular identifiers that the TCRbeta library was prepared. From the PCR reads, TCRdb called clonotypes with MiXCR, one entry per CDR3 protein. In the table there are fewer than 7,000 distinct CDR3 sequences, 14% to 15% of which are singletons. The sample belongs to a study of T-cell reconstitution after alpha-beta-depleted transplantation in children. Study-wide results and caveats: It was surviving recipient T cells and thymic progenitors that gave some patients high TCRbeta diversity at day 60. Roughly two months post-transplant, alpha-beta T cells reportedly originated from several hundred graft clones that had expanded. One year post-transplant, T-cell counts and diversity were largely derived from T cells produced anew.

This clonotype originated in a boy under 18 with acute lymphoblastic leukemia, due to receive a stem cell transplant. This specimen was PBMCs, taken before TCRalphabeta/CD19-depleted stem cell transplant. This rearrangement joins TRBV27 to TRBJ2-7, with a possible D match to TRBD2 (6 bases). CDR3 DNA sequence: TGTGCCAGCAGAGGAGGGATTGCCGAGCAGTACTTC. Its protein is CASRGGIAEQYF.